Following are 26 T cell receptor beta chains from one sample sequenced in a study of cytomegalovirus exposure and HLA in healthy donors. With 60 Vbeta and 13 Jbeta primers, the PCR was carried out. Sequencing used immunoSEQ multiplex PCR; TCRdb keeps in-frame clones, though not all of them. The sample records 95,000 to 150,000 clones, 17% being singletons. The specimen sequenced was PBMCs. These TCRs come from a female donor in good health and CMV-seropositive.

This chain connects TRBV5-6 to TRBJ2-7; 10 positions match TRBD1. Germline V lookup: CDR1 SGHDT, CDR2 YYEEEE. The CDR3 has 16 residues. With V trimmed by 5 bases and J by 3 bases, 11 bases remained unmatched. CDR3 nucleotides: TGTGCCAGCAGGTCCAAAGCGGGACAGGGGTTCTACGAGCAGTACTTC. Protein sequence: CASRSKAGQGFYEQYF.

A few counts support this clone. This chain joins TRBV5-1 and TRBJ2-6; 10 nucleotides agree with TRBD1. V was clipped by 10 bases and J by 0 bases; unmatched bases: 7. The CDR3 contains 16 residues. Germline V gene sequence: CDR1 SGHRS, CDR2 YFSETQ. The CDR3 nucleotides read TGCGCCTCCGGGACAGGGGCCCTCTCTGGGGCCAACGTCCTGACTTTC. Residues: CASGTGALSGANVLTF.

In this sample, this clone turned up a few times. This rearrangement joins TRBV5-6 to TRBJ1-2; no firm D call. Trimming pared 3 bases from V and 5 bases from J, leaving 20 bases between. The CDR3 is 16 amino acids. Germline V lookup: CDR1 SGHDT, CDR2 YYEEEE. CDR3 bases: TGTGCCAGCAGCTCTACGGGTCTTACACTTTTGTATGGCTACACCTTC. This gives the protein CASSSTGLTLLYGYTF.

The chain combines TRBV7-9 with TRBJ2-7, with 9 bases lining up with TRBD2. Per germline, CDR1 SEHNR and CDR2 FQNEAQ (reference sequence). The CDR3 consists of 14 residues. With V trimmed by 4 bases and J by 3 bases, 4 bases remained unmatched. DNA of the CDR3: TGTGCCAGCAGCTCGAGCGGGAGGATCTACGAGCAGTACTTC. Encoded protein: CASSSSGRIYEQYF.

The genes are TRBV7-2 and TRBJ2-7; D possibly corresponds to TRBD1 (6 bases). The CDR3 length is 17 residues. CDR1 and CDR2 from the germline V gene are SGHTA and FQGNSA. V was clipped by 2 bases and J by 5 bases, with 22 bases between them. CDR3 region: CASSLSIGTRETDEQYF. The CDR3 DNA reads TGTGCCAGCAGCTTAAGTATCGGGACAAGGGAAACCGACGAGCAGTACTTC.

This chain uses TRBV27 with TRBJ2-3; D perhaps matches TRBD2 (6 bases). In germline, CDR1 is MNHEY, CDR2 SMNVEV (reference sequence). The CDR3 sequence is 15 residues long. Trimming left V 3 bases short and J 2 bases short, with 12 bases between. CDR3 in amino acids: CASSFEAGYTDTQYF. In DNA form, the CDR3 reads TGTGCCAGCAGTTTCGAGGCGGGGTACACAGATACGCAGTATTTT.

The rearrangement uses TRBV28 and TRBJ2-7; a weak D match, TRBD2 (6 bases). V lost 7 bases, J lost 0 bases, and 13 bases lay in between. CDR3 length: 14 residues. CDR1 and CDR2 from the germline V gene are MDHEN and SYDVKM. CDR3 DNA: TGTGCCAGCACAACCCCGACTAGCTCCTACGAGCAGTACTTC. It yields the protein CASTTPTSSYEQYF.

This clone was picked up a small number of times. The chain carries TRBV4-3 and TRBJ2-1; 10 bases agree with TRBD2. Germline CDR1 is LGHNA and CDR2 is YSLEER. This CDR3 is built from 17 residues. Trimming at V came to 1 base and at J to 0 bases, leaving 3 bases not matched to a gene. The CDR3 bases are TGCGCCAGCAGCCAAGGTAGCGGGGGGTTCTCCTACAATGAGCAGTTCTTC. Translated, it gives CASSQGSGGFSYNEQFF.

In this sample, this clone turned up a few times. CDR3 residues: CASSFTGGAYEQYF. The CDR3 bases are TGTGCCAGCAGTTTCACAGGGGGGGCCTACGAGCAGTACTTC. The chain uses TRBV27 and TRBJ2-7; weak D call: TRBD1 (8 bases). CDR1 and CDR2 (germline): MNHEY, SMNVEV (reference sequence). The CDR3 consists of 14 residues. V gave up 3 bases and J gave up 2 bases, with 11 bases separating them.

This clone appeared a few times. The rearrangement uses TRBV5-4 and TRBJ2-2, with D possibly TRBD1 on 5 matching bases. From germline, CDR1 is SGHNT and CDR2 YYREEE (reference sequence). Trimming removed 3 bases from V and 7 bases from J, with 7 bases in between. The length of the CDR3 is 12 residues. The CDR3 region has the DNA TGTGCCAGCAGCTCTAGGGGCGGGGAGCTGTTTTTT. Its protein is CASSSRGGELFF. The full variable domain, its missing parts supplied by reference TRBV5-4 and TRBJ2-2, is ETGVTQSPTHLIKTRGQQVTLRCSSQSGHNTVSWYQQALGQGPQFIFQYYREEENGRGNFPPRFSGLQFPNYSSELNVNALELDDSALYLCASSSRGGELFFGEGSRLTVL.

This clone was observed a few times. The chain links TRBV28 to TRBJ2-7, with D hard to call. Germline lookup yields CDR1 MDHEN and CDR2 SYDVKM. The CDR3 has 10 residues. V was pared by 6 bases and J by 5 bases, with 5 bases between. The DNA for the CDR3 is TGTGCCAGCAGCAGTCACGAGCAGTACTTC. The encoded protein is CASSSHEQYF.

V is TRBV10-3 and J is TRBJ2-7; 9 bases match TRBD2. This CDR3 has 15 amino acids. V trimming: 0 bases; J trimming: 4 bases; junction bases outside the gene matches: 4. Germline loops: CDR1 ENHRY, CDR2 SYGVKD. CDR3 loop: CAISESPTSGYEQYF. CDR3 nucleotide sequence: TGTGCCATCAGTGAGTCTCCGACTAGCGGTTACGAGCAGTACTTC.

This clone was counted only a few times. This rearrangement joins TRBV19 to TRBJ1-5, with TRBD1 matching 10 bases. Germline CDR1 LNHDA, CDR2 SQIVND (reference sequence). CDR3 length: 16 residues. With 5 bases clipped from V and 4 bases from J, the junction kept 8 bases outside the gene matches. CDR3 in DNA: TGTGCCAGTAGTGACAGGGGGCTCCTTTTAAATCAGCCCCAGCATTTT. Its translation: CASSDRGLLLNQPQHF.

J is TRBJ1-5 and V is TRBV6-4, with D perhaps TRBD1 (5 bases). The ends were cut back, 1 base at V and 3 bases at J, with 13 bases in the middle. Germline CDR1 and CDR2: MRHNA and SNTAGT. CDR3 size: 16 residues. Here the CDR3 DNA reads TGTGCCAGCAGTGACTTCCCCGGGACTCACAATCAGCCCCAGCATTTT. Protein: CASSDFPGTHNQPQHF.

V gene TRBV30 combines with J gene TRBJ1-5, with 8 bases lining up with TRBD1. V lost 3 bases, J lost 2 bases, and 6 bases stayed unmatched. Looked up from germline, CDR1 is GTSNPN and CDR2 is SVGIG (reference sequence). The CDR3 length is 15 residues. CDR3 coding DNA: TGTGCCTGGAGCGACAGGGGAAGGGGCAATCAGCCCCAGCATTTT. Protein product: CAWSDRGRGNQPQHF. Looking up the rest from reference TRBV30 and TRBJ1-5 gives the full variable domain: SQTIHQWPATLVQPVGSPLSLECTVEGTSNPNLYWYRQAAGRGLQLLFYSVGIGQISSEVPQNLSASRPQDRQFILSSKKLLLSDSGFYLCAWSDRGRGNQPQHFGDGTRLSIL.

This clone was picked up a small number of times. The genes are TRBV4-3 and TRBJ2-7; D is ambiguous. The germline V and J ends were trimmed by 4 bases and 0 bases, with 7 bases remaining between them. Germline V lookup: CDR1 LGHNA, CDR2 YSLEER. CDR3 length equals 13 residues. The CDR3 reads CASSLGSSYEQYF. CDR3 DNA sequence: TGCGCCAGCAGCCTGGGCAGCTCCTACGAGCAGTACTTC.

This clone was found a few times. The chain is built from TRBV2 and TRBJ2-7; D unclear. V was trimmed by 7 bases and J by 8 bases, leaving 9 bases between them. CDR1 is SNHLY, CDR2 FYNNEI, per germline. The CDR3 loop spans 10 amino acids. In DNA, the CDR3 is TGTGCCAGCAACGGTGTGAAGCAGTACTTC. This codes for CASNGVKQYF. Full variable domain (outside the CDR3, taken from reference TRBV2 and TRBJ2-7): EPEVTQTPSHQVTQMGQEVILRCVPISNHLYFYWYRQILGQKVEFLVSFYNNEISEKSEIFDDQFSVERPDGSNFTLKIRSTKLEDSAMYFCASNGVKQYFGPGTRLTVT.

V and J are TRBV28 and TRBJ1-5; 7 positions agree with TRBD1. This CDR3 is built from 20 residues. Germline trimming cut 3 bases from V and 3 bases from J; bases unmatched to any gene: 20. Germline CDR1 MDHEN, CDR2 SYDVKM. The chain's CDR3 is CASSLLPLYLRGQVNQPQHF. In DNA form, the CDR3 reads TGTGCCAGCAGTTTGTTACCTCTTTACTTGAGGGGGCAGGTCAATCAGCCCCAGCATTTT.

The CDR3 sequence: CASSVGDTSYEQYF. CDR3 DNA: TGTGCCAGCAGCGTAGGGGACACCTCCTACGAGCAGTACTTC. This chain connects TRBV9 to TRBJ2-7; D perhaps matches TRBD1 (6 bases). This CDR3 has 14 residues. CDR1 is SGDLS, CDR2 YYNGEE, per germline. V was cut by 0 bases and J by 0 bases, with 7 bases left in between.

The chain is built from TRBV6-5 and TRBJ1-2; the match to TRBD1 covers 10 bases. Trimming removed 1 base from V and 7 bases from J; junction bases left unmatched: 9. Germline loops: CDR1 MNHEY, CDR2 SVGAGI. The CDR3 contains 16 residues. The CDR3 spells CASSYYAEDRGFGYTF. CDR3 nucleotides: TGTGCCAGCAGTTACTACGCCGAGGACAGGGGGTTTGGCTACACCTTC.

The V gene is TRBV5-6, the J gene TRBJ1-2, with D perhaps TRBD1 (6 bases). V shed 6 bases and J shed 6 bases, with 18 bases lying between them. Germline CDR1 is SGHDT and CDR2 is YYEEEE. This CDR3 comprises 14 residues. The CDR3 loop reads CASTQPGGANGYTF. CDR3 DNA sequence: TGTGCCAGCACCCAACCGGGGGGGGCGAATGGCTACACCTTC.

The chain employs TRBV7-8 and TRBJ2-7; unclear D gene. This CDR3 contains 13 residues. Deletions cut 1 base from V and 2 bases from J, with 6 bases between. Germline CDR1 reads SGHVS; CDR2 reads FQNEAQ. The CDR3 DNA reads TGTGCCAGCAGCTTAGGGGCGACCTACGAGCAGTACTTC. This codes for CASSLGATYEQYF.

The chain carries TRBV5-1 and TRBJ1-2; perhaps TRBD1 as D (6 bases). V lost 0 bases and J lost 4, with 7 bases in between. The length of the CDR3 is 13 residues. From germline, CDR1 is SGHRS and CDR2 YFSETQ. This CDR3 is CASSLDRVYGYTF. CDR3 nucleotides: TGCGCCAGCAGCTTGGACAGGGTCTATGGCTACACCTTC. The full variable domain, with the rest looked up from reference TRBV5-1 and TRBJ1-2, is KAGVTQTPRYLIKTRGQQVTLSCSPISGHRSVSWYQQTPGQGLQFLFEYFSETQRNKGNFPGRFSGRQFSNSRSEMNVSTLELGDSALYLCASSLDRVYGYTFGSGTRLTVV.

The chain recombines TRBV4-3 with TRBJ1-3; no firm D call. The germline V and J ends were trimmed by 4 bases and 2 bases, with 12 bases remaining between them. The CDR3 is made up of 15 amino acids. CDR1 is LGHNA, CDR2 YSLEER, per germline. DNA of the CDR3: TGCGCCAGCAGCCGATATCGGCAGGCTGGAAACACCATATATTTT. Translating it yields CASSRYRQAGNTIYF.

In this sample, this clone turned up a few times. This chain connects TRBV20-1 to TRBJ2-5; D is ambiguous. Germline V gene data show CDR1 as DFQATT and CDR2 as SNEGSKA (reference sequence). The CDR3 extends over 11 amino acids. Trimming removed 3 bases from V and 6 bases from J, with 8 bases in between. The CDR3 loop is CSARTRQTQYF. The CDR3 bases are TGCAGTGCTAGGACACGGCAGACCCAGTACTTC.

For the CDR3, the DNA is TGTGCCAGCAGCTTACTAGCGGGGGGCACAGATACGCAGTATTTT. It is translated as CASSLLAGGTDTQYF. The chain combines TRBV7-2 with TRBJ2-3; 10 positions match TRBD2. Germline CDR1 is SGHTA and CDR2 is FQGNSA. After removal of 2 bases from V and 1 base from J, the junction contained 0 bases not matched to a gene. The CDR3 spans 15 residues. The full variable domain, in which reference TRBV7-2 and TRBJ2-3 provide the parts outside the CDR3, is GAGVSQSPSNKVTEKGKDVELRCDPISGHTALYWYRQSLGQGLEFLIYFQGNSAPDKSGLPSDRFSAERTGGSVSTLTIQRTQQEDSAVYLCASSLLAGGTDTQYFGPGTRLTVL.